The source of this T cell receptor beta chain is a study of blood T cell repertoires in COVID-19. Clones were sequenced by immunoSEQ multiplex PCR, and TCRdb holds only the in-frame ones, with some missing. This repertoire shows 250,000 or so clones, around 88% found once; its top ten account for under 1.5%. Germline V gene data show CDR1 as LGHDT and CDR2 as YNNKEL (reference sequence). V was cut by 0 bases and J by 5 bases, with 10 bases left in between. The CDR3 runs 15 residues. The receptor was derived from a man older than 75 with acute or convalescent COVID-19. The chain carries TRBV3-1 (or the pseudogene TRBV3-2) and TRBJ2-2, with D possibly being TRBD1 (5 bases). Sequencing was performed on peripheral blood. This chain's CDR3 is CASSQDPGLTGELFF. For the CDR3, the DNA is TGTGCCAGCAGCCAAGATCCAGGGTTGACCGGGGAGCTGTTTTTT.